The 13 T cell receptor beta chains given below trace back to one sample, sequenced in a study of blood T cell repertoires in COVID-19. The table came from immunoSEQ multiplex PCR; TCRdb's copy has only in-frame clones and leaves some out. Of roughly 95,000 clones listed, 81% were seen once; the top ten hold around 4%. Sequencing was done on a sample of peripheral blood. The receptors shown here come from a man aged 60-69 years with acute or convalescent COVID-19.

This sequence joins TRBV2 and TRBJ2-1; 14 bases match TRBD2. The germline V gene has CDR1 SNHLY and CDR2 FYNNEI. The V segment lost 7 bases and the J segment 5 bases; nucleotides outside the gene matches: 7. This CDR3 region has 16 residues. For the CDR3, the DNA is TGTGCCAGCACGGGACTAGCGGGAGTTATGAACAATGAGCAGTTCTTC. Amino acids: CASTGLAGVMNNEQFF. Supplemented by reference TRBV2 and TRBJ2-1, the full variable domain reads EPEVTQTPSHQVTQMGQEVILRCVPISNHLYFYWYRQILGQKVEFLVSFYNNEISEKSEIFDDQFSVERPDGSNFTLKIRSTKLEDSAMYFCASTGLAGVMNNEQFFGPGTRLTVL.

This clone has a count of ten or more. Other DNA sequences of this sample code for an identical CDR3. The CDR3, as DNA: TGTGCCAGCAGCCTAAGACAGAGGAACACTGAAGCTTTCTTT. This codes for CASSLRQRNTEAFF. The chain recombines TRBV14 with TRBJ1-1, with a possible D match to TRBD1 (5 bases). CDR3 length equals 14 residues. Germline CDR1 and CDR2: SGHDN and FVKESK. The V end was cut by 4 bases, the J end by 1 base, with 10 bases between.

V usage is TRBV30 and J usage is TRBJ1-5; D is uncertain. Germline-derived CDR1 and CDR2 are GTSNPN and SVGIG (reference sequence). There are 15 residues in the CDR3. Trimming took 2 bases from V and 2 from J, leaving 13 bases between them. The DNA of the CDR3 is TGTGCCTGGAGTCTGGACGGAGGGCGCAATCAGCCCCAGCATTTT. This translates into CAWSLDGGRNQPQHF.

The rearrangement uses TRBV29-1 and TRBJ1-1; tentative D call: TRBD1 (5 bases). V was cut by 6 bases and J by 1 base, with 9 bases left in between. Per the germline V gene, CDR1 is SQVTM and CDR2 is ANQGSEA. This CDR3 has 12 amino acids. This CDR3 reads CSVGTGNTEAFF. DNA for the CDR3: TGCAGCGTCGGTACAGGGAACACTGAAGCTTTCTTT.

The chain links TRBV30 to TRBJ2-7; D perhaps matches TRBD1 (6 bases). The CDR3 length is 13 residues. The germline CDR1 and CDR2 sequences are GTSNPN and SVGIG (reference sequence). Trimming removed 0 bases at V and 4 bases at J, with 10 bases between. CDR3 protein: CAWSVQDSYEQYV. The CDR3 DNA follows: TGTGCCTGGAGTGTACAGGACAGTTACGAGCAGTACGTC.

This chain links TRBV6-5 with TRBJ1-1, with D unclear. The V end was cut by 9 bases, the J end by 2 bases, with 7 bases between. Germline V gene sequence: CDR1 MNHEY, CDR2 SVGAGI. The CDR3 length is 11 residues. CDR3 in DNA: TGTGCCAGTCGGACTAACACTGAAGCTTTCTTT. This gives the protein CASRTNTEAFF.

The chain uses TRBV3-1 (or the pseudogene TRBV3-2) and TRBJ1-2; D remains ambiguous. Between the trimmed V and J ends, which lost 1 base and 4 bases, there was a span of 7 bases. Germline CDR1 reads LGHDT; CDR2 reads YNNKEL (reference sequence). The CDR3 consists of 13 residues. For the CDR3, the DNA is TGTGCCAGCAGCCAAGTGTCGTTCTATGGCTACACCTTC. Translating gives CASSQVSFYGYTF.

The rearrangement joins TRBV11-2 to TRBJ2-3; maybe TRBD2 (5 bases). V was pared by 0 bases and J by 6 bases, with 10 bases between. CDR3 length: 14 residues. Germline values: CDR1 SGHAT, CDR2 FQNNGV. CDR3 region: CASSLDFGGDTQYF. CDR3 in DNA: TGTGCCAGCAGCTTAGATTTTGGCGGGGATACGCAGTATTTT.

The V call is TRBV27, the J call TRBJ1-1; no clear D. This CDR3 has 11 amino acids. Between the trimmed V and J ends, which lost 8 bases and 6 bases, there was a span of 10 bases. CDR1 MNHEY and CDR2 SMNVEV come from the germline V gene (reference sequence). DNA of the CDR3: TGTGCCAGCGGGTTAGCGGCTGAAGCTTTCTTT. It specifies CASGLAAEAFF.

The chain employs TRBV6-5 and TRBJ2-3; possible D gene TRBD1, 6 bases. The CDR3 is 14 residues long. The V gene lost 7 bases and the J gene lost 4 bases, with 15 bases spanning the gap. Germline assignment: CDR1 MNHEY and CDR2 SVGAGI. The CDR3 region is CASTSTGGADTQYF. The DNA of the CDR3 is TGTGCCAGCACCTCGACAGGTGGAGCAGATACGCAGTATTTT.

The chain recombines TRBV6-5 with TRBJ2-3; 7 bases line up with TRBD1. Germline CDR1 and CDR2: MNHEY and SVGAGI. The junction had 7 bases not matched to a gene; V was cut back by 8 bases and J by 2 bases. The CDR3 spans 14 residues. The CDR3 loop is CASEYRGFTDTQYF. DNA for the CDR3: TGTGCCAGCGAATACAGGGGATTCACAGATACGCAGTATTTT.

This CDR3 is CATGGGSYNEQFF. CDR3 nucleotides: TGTGCCACCGGGGGGGGCTCCTACAATGAGCAGTTCTTC. V is TRBV3-1 (or the pseudogene TRBV3-2) and J is TRBJ2-1, with 8 bases that match TRBD2. From germline, CDR1 is LGHDT and CDR2 YNNKEL (reference sequence). J was trimmed by 0 bases and V by 10 bases; bases with no gene match: 2. The CDR3 has 13 residues.

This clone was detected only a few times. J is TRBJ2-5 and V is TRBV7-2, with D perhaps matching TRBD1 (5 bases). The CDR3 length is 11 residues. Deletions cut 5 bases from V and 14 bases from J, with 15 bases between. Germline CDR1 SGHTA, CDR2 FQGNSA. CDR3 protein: CASSQGSTHYF. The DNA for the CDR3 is TGTGCCAGCAGCCAGGGATCTACTCATTACTTC. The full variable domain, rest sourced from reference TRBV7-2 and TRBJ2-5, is GAGVSQSPSNKVTEKGKDVELRCDPISGHTALYWYRQSLGQGLEFLIYFQGNSAPDKSGLPSDRFSAERTGGSVSTLTIQRTQQEDSAVYLCASSQGSTHYFGPGTRLLVL.